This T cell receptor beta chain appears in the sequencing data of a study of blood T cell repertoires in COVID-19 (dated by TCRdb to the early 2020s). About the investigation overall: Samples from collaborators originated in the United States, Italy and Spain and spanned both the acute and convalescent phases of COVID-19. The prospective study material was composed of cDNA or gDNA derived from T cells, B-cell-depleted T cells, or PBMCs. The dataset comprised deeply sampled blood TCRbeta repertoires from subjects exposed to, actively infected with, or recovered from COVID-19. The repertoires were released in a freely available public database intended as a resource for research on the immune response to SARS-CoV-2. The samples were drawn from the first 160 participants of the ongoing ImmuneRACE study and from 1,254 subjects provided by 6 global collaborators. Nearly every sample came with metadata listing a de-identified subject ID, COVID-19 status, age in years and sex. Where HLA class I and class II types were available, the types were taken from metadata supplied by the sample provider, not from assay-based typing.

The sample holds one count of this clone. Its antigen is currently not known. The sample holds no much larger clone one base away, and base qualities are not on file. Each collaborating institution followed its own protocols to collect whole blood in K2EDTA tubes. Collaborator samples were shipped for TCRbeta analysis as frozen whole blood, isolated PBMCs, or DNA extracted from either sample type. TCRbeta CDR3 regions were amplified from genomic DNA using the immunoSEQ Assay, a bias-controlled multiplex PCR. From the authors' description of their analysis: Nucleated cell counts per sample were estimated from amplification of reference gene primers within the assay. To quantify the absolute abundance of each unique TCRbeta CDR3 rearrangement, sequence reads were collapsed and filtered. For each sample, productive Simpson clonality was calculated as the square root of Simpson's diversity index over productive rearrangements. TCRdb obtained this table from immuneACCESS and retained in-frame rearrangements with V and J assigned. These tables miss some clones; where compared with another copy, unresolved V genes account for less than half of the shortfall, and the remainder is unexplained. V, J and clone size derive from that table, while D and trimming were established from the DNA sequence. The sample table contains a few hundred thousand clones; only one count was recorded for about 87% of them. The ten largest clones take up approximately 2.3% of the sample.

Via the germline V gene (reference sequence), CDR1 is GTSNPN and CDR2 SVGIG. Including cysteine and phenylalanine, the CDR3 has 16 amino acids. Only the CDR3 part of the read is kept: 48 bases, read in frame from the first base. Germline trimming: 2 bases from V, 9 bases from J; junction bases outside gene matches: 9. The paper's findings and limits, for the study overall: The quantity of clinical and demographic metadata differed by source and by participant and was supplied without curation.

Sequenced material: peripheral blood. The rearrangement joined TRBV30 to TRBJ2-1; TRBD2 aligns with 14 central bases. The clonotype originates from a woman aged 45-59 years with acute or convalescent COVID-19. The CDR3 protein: CAWSRGTSGSLGEQFF. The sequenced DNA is TGTGCCTGGAGTCGTGGGACTAGCGGGAGTTTAGGTGAGCAGTTCTTC.